This T cell receptor (beta chain) came from a study of monozygotic twins with inflammatory bowel disease. Notes on the study in general: Discordant twins showed the same repertoire similarity as concordant twins, possibly from limited power. Twins with IBD had fewer clonotypes in common with others than healthy twins, particularly during disease activity.

A 6-nucleotide sample barcode was carried by the UMIs, which template switching added. From its re-call of the 5' RACE reads, TCRdb lists each CDR3 protein once, without DNA. This sample contains more than 300,000 distinct CDR3 sequences. About this clonotype itself: No antigen is known for it.

From whole blood, total RNA was isolated without any sorting of T cells. This CDR3 contains 12 residues. Germline V CDR1 and CDR2: SGHRS, YFSETQ. The genes are TRBV5-1 and TRBJ2-1; without DNA, the TCRdb call of TRBD1 cannot be checked. The TCR originated in a human donor with ulcerative colitis or Crohn's disease, or a healthy co-twin of an affected twin (not recorded which). Sequencing used blood. The CDR3 sequence: CASSYRAGEQFF.